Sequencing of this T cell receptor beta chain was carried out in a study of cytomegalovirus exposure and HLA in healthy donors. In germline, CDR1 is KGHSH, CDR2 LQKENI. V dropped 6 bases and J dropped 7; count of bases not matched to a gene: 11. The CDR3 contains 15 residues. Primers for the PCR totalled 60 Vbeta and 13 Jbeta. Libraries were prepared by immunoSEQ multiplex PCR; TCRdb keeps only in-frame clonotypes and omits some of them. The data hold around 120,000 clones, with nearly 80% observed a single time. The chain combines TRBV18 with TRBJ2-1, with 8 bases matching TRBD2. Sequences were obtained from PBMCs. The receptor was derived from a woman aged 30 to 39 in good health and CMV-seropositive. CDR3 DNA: TGTGCCAGCTCGCCGTCAGCGGGGGCGGGGAATGAGCAGTTCTTC. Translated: CASSPSAGAGNEQFF.